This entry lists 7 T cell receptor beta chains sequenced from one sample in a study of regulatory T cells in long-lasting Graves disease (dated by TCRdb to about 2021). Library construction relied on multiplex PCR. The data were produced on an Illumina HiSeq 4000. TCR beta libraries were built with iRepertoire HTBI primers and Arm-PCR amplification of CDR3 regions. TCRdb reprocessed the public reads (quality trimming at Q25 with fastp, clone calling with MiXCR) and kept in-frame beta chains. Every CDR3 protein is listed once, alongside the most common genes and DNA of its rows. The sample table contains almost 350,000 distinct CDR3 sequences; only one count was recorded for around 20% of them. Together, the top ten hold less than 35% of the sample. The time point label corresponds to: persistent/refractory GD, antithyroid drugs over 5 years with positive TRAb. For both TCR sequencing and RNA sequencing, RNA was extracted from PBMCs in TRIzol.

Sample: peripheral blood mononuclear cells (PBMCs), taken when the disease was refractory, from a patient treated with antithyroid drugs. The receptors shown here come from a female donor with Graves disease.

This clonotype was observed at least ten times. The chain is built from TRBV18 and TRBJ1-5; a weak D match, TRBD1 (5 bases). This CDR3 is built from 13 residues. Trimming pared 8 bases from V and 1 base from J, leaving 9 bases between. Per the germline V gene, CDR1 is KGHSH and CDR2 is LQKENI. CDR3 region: CASSPGSNQPQHF. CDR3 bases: TGTGCCAGCAGCCCAGGGAGCAATCAGCCCCAGCATTTT.

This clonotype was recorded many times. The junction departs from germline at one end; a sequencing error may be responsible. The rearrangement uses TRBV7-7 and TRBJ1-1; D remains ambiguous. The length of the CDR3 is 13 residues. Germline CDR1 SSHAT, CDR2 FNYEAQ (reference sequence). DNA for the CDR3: TGTGCTAGCAGCTGGAGGACGGGGACTGAAGCTTTCTTT. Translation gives CASSWRTGTEAFF.

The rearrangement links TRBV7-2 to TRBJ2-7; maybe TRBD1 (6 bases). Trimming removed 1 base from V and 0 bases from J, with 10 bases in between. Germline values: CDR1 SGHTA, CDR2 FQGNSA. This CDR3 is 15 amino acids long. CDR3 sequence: CASSLVWDISYEQYF. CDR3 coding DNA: TGTGCCAGCAGCTTAGTTTGGGACATCTCCTACGAGCAGTACTTC.

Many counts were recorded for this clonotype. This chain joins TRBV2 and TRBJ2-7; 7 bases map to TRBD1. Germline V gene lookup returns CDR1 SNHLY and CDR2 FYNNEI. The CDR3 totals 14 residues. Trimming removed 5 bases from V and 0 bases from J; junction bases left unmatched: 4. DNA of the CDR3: TGTGCCAGCAGTCCCGACAGGGCCTCCTACGAGCAGTACTTC. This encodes CASSPDRASYEQYF.

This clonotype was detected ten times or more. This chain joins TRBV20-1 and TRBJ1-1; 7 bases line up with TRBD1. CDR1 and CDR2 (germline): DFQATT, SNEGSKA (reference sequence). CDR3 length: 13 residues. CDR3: CRASGQMNTEAFF. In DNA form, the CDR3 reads TGCAGGGCTTCGGGACAGATGAACACTGAAGCTTTCTTT.

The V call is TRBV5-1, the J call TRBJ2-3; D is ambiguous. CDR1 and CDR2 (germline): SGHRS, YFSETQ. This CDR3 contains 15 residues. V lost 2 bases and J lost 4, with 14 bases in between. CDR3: CASSFTEGRADTQYF. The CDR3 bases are TGCGCCAGCAGCTTCACAGAAGGGCGAGCAGATACGCAGTATTTT.

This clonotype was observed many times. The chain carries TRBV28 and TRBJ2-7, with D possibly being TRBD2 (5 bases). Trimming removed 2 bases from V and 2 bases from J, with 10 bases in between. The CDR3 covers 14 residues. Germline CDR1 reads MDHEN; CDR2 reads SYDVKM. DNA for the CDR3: TGTGCCAGCAGTTTACCCTCCGGGGCCTACGAGCAGTACTTC. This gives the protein CASSLPSGAYEQYF.